This record concerns one T cell receptor beta chain sequence. The sample carries other DNA sequences with the same CDR3. This sample was included in a study of shared clonotypes between healthy human individuals. Every subset's genomic DNA went evenly onto several immunoSEQ plates. Sorted subsets were amplified in replicate PCRs using around 220 ng DNA, 32,000 or so T cell genomes. Original processing methods: Because ImmunoSEQ provided only junction sequences with no quality scores, the filtering differed. The assay was immunoSEQ multiplex PCR, and TCRdb's table has in-frame clones only and misses some. V and J calls and clone size follow that table, whereas D and trimming were derived from the DNA. The sample gives hundreds of thousands of clones, about three quarters of which show up once; approximately 2% is in the top ten. The V end lost 1 base, the J end lost 2 bases, and 9 bases lay between the germline ends. Germline assignment: CDR1 MNHNS and CDR2 SASEGT. The CDR3 extends over 14 amino acids.

This sequence originates from a woman aged 25 to 45 in good health. The rearrangement uses TRBV6-1 and TRBJ2-7, with D possibly TRBD1 on 6 matching bases. Specimen: memory CD4+ T cells sorted from blood. The subset: CD45RA-negative fraction. CDR3 protein: CASSEGQDPYEQYF. CDR3 DNA sequence: TGTGCCAGCAGTGAAGGACAGGATCCCTACGAGCAGTACTTC.